This TCR beta chain derives from a study of response to subunit inactivated influenza vaccine. Study results and caveats: T cells newly recruited by each seasonal influenza vaccination are few, the authors suggested.

The V gene end was trimmed by 5 bases and the J gene end by 1 base; junction bases not matched to a gene: 4. CDR3 length equals 14 residues. Germline V CDR1 and CDR2: LGHNA, YNFKEQ. TCRdb reanalysed the RT-PCR reads using MiXCR and keeps one entry per CDR3 protein. This sample yields under 200,000 distinct CDR3 sequences, of which around 10% are seen a single time; roughly a third belongs to the top ten. In the case of this clonotype: What it binds is unknown.

The receptor was isolated from a man in his fifties or sixties who received an inactivated influenza vaccine. The sequences come from CD8+ T cells sorted from PBMCs, collected around 25 months after vaccination. J is TRBJ2-5 and V is TRBV4-2; 7 bases fit TRBD1. The CDR3 nucleotides read TGTGCCAGCAGCAACGGACAGGCCCAAGAGACCCAGTACTTC. It yields the protein CASSNGQAQETQYF.